Only a few counts were recorded for the clone carrying this T cell receptor beta chain. Through Arm-PCR of CDR3 regions and iRepertoire HTBI primers, TCR beta libraries were built. TCRdb re-analysed the multiplex PCR reads in MiXCR, keeping a single row per CDR3 protein. This table holds nearly 350,000 distinct CDR3 sequences, 15% to 20% found once. The data belong to a study of regulatory T cells in long-lasting Graves disease. Regarding time point: persistent/refractory GD, antithyroid drugs over 5 years with positive TRAb. PBMCs provided the RNA from which the TCR library was made. Material: peripheral blood mononuclear cells (PBMCs), obtained when the disease was refractory, from a patient treated with antithyroid drugs. The TCR was taken from a female donor with Graves disease.

The CDR3 here is CASRTGALQETQYF. The CDR3 DNA reads as TGCGCCAGTCGAACAGGGGCCCTCCAAGAGACCCAGTACTTC. The rearrangement links TRBV5-1 to TRBJ2-5, with 7 nucleotides matching TRBD1. The germline V gene encodes CDR1 SGHRS and CDR2 YFSETQ. V lost 8 bases and J lost 1; bases outside the gene matches: 8. The CDR3 totals 14 residues.